This T cell receptor beta chain was sequenced in a study of blood T cell repertoires in COVID-19. Assay used: immunoSEQ multiplex PCR; TCRdb lists only in-frame clones, some missing. This sample has some 65,000 clones, with about 94% found just once. Germline loops: CDR1 ENHRY, CDR2 SYGVKD. Trimming removed 3 bases from V and 0 bases from J; junction bases left unmatched: 8. The CDR3 loop spans 18 amino acids. Sequencing input: peripheral blood. The sequence came from an older man with active COVID-19. This chain joins TRBV10-3 and TRBJ1-4; 9 nucleotides align to TRBD1. CDR3 coding DNA: TGTGCCATCAGTGAAAGGGACAGGGCTGCCCCAACTAATGAAAAACTGTTTTTT. The encoded protein is CAISERDRAAPTNEKLFF.